The clone carrying this TCR beta chain was seen a single time. The authors split each subset's genomic DNA evenly across several immunoSEQ plates. Libraries were prepared by immunoSEQ multiplex PCR; TCRdb keeps only in-frame clonotypes and omits some of them. The sample consists of over a million clones, over 95% of them appearing once. This sample was taken from a study of shared clonotypes between healthy human individuals. With 6 bases removed from V and 4 bases from J, the gap between germline ends came to 16 bases. The V gene's germline CDR1 is WSHSY and CDR2 SAAADI. The CDR3 loop spans 15 amino acids.

The specimen was naive CD4+ T cells sorted from blood. Specified subset: CD45RA+ positively selected. The chain joins TRBV10-2 to TRBJ1-3; D gene uncertain. This receptor was identified in a man younger than 40 in good health. The CDR3 nucleotides read TGCGCCAGCAGCTCTTCATGGACGGCAGGAAACACCATATATTTT. Protein product: CASSSSWTAGNTIYF.